This T cell receptor beta chain was sequenced for a study of blood T cell repertoires in COVID-19. Study-wide context: Samples taken during acute and convalescent COVID-19 were collected in the United States, Italy and Spain.

This CDR3 is 13 amino acids long. Germline CDR1 is SQVTM and CDR2 is ANQGSEA. V was pared by 5 bases and J by 7 bases, with 4 bases of the junction left unmatched. Authors' methods: From reference gene primer amplification, estimates of nucleated cell counts were derived. TCRdb keeps only in-frame clones here, not all; method: immunoSEQ multiplex PCR. Clone size and the V and J calls come from that table; the DNA yielded D and trimming. The sample lists 150,000 to 200,000 clones; over 70% were seen once. Details on this clone: Other DNA sequences in this specimen translate into the identical CDR3.

Enrolment of Seattle patients took place during active infection, and they were followed longitudinally. The sequenced material came from peripheral blood. This sequence originates from a woman in her forties with COVID-19, enrolled during active disease. V usage is TRBV29-1 and J usage is TRBJ2-1; 11 nucleotides align to TRBD2. The CDR3 region is CSVPLAGANEQFF. Here the CDR3 DNA reads TGCAGCGTTCCACTAGCGGGAGCGAATGAGCAGTTCTTC.